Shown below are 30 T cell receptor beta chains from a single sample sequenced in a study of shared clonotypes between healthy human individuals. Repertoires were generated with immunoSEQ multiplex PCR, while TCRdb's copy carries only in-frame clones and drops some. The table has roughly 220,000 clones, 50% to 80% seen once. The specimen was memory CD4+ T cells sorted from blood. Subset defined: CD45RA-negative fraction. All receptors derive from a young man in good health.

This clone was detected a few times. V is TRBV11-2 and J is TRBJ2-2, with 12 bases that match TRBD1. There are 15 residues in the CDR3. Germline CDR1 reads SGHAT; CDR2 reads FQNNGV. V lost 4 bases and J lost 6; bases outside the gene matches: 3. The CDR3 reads CASSSGQGASGELFF. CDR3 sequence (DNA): TGTGCCAGCAGCTCGGGACAGGGGGCATCCGGGGAGCTGTTTTTT.

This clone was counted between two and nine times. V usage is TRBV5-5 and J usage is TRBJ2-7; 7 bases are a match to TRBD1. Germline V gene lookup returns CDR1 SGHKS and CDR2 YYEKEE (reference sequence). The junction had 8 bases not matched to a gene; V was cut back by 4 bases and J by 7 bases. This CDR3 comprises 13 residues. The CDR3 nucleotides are TGTGCCAGCAGCGTGGGGACAGATAGAGAGCAGTACTTC. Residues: CASSVGTDREQYF.

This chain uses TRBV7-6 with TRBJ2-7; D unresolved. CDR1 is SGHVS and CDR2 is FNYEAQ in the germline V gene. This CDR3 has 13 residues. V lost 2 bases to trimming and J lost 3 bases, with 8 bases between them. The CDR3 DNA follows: TGTGCCAGCAGCTTATCGGATAACTACGAGCAGTACTTC. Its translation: CASSLSDNYEQYF.

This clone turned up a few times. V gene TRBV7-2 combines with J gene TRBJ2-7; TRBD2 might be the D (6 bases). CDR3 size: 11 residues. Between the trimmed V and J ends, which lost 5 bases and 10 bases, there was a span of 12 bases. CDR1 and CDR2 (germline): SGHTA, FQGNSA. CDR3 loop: CASSPRELQYF. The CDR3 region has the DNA TGTGCCAGCAGCCCACGGGAGCTCCAGTACTTC.

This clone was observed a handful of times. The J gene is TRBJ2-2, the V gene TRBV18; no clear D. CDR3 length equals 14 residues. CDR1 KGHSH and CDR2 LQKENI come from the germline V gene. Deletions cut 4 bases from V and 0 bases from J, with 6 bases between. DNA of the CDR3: TGTGCCAGCTCACGAGAGGCGAACACCGGGGAGCTGTTTTTT. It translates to CASSREANTGELFF. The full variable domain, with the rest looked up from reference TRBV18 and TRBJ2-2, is NAGVMQNPRHLVRRRGQEARLRCSPMKGHSHVYWYRQLPEEGLKFMVYLQKENIIDESGMPKERFSAEFPKEGPSILRIQQVVRGDSAAYFCASSREANTGELFFGEGSRLTVL.

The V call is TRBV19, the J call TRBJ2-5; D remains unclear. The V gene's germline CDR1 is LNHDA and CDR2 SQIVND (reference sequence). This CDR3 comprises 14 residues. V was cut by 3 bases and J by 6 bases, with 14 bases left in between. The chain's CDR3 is CASSMGISGQTQYF. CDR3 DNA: TGTGCCAGTAGTATGGGGATTTCTGGGCAGACCCAGTACTTC.

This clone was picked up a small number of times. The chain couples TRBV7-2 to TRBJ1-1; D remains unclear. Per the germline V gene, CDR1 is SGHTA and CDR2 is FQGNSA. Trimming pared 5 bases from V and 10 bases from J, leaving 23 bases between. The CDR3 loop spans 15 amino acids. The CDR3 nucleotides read TGTGCCAGCAGCCGAAATCCGAACATTGCGATGGTAGCTTTCTTT. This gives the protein CASSRNPNIAMVAFF.

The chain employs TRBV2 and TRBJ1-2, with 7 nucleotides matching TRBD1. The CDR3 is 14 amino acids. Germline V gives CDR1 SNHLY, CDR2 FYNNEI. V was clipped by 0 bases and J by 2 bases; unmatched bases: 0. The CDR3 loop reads CASSEAGQNYGYTF. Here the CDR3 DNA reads TGTGCCAGCAGTGAAGCGGGACAGAACTATGGCTACACCTTC.

The CDR3 loop is CASRQGGRSYEQYF. The CDR3 DNA reads as TGTGCCAGCAGGCAGGGGGGAAGGTCCTACGAGCAGTACTTC. The rearrangement uses TRBV6-1 and TRBJ2-7; a weak D match, TRBD1 (7 bases). The V end lost 6 bases, the J end lost 1 base, and 13 bases lay between the germline ends. Germline V gene sequence: CDR1 MNHNS, CDR2 SASEGT. The CDR3 has 14 residues.

CDR3 amino acids: CASRDSGYTDTQYF. The CDR3 nucleotides read TGCGCCAGCAGGGATAGCGGATACACAGATACGCAGTATTTT. This rearrangement joins TRBV10-2 to TRBJ2-3; a weak D match, TRBD2 (6 bases). V was cut by 6 bases and J by 2 bases, with 12 bases left in between. CDR3 length: 14 residues. Germline CDR1 reads WSHSY; CDR2 reads SAAADI.

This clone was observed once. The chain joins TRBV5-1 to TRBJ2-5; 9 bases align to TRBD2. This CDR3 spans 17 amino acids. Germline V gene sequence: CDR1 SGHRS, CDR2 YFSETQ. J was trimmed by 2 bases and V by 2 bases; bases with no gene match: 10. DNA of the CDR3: TGCGCCAGCAGCTTCAGGAGATGGCGGGAGGGTCAAGAGACCCAGTACTTC. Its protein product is CASSFRRWREGQETQYF.

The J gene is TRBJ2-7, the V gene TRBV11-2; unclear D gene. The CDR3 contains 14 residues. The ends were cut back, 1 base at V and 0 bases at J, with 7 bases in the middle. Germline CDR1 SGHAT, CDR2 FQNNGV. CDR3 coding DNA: TGTGCCAGCAGCTTAGTCCACGGCTCCTACGAGCAGTACTTC. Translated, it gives CASSLVHGSYEQYF. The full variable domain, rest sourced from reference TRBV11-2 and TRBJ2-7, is EAGVAQSPRYKIIEKRQSVAFWCNPISGHATLYWYQQILGQGPKLLIQFQNNGVVDDSQLPKDRFSAERLKGVDSTLKIQPAKLEDSAVYLCASSLVHGSYEQYFGPGTRLTVT.

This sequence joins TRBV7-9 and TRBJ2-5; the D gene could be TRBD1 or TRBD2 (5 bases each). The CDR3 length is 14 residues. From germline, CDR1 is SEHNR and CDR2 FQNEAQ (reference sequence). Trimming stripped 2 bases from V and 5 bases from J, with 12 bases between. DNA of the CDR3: TGTGCCAGCAGCTTATGGGGGAGAGGGGAGACCCAGTACTTC. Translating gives CASSLWGRGETQYF. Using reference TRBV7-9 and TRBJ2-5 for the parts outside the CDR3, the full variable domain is DTGVSQNPRHKITKRGQNVTFRCDPISEHNRLYWYRQTLGQGPEFLTYFQNEAQLEKSRLLSDRFSAERPKGSFSTLEIQRTEQGDSAMYLCASSLWGRGETQYFGPGTRLLVL.

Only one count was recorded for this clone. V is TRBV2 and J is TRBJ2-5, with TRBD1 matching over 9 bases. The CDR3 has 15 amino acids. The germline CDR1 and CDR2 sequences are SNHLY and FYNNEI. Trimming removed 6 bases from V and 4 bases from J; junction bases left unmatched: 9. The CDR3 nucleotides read TGTGCCAGCAGGGGGACAGGGATCCGAAGAGAGACCCAGTACTTC. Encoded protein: CASRGTGIRRETQYF.

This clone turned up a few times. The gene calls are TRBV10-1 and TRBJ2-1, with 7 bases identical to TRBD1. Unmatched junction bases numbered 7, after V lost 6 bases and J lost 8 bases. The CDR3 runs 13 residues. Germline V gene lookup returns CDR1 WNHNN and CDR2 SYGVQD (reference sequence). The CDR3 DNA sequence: TGCGCCAGCAGCCGACAGGGTAGCTATGAGCAGTTCTTC. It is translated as CASSRQGSYEQFF.

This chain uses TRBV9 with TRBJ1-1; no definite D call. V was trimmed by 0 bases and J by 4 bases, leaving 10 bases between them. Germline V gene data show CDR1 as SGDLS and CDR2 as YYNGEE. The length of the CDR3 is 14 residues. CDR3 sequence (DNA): TGTGCCAGCAGCGTAGAGGGTGTTAGCACTGAAGCTTTCTTT. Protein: CASSVEGVSTEAFF.

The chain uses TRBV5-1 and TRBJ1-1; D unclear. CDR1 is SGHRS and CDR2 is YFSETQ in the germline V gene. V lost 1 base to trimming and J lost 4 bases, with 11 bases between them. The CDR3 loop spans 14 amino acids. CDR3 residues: CASSLIISGTEAFF. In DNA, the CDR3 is TGCGCCAGCAGCTTGATCATCTCGGGCACTGAAGCTTTCTTT.

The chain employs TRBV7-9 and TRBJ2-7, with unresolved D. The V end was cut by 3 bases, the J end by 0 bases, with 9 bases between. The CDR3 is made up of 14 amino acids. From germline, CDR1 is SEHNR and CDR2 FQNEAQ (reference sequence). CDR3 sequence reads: CASSLSQSSYEQYF. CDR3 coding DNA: TGTGCCAGCAGCTTGAGCCAAAGCTCCTACGAGCAGTACTTC.

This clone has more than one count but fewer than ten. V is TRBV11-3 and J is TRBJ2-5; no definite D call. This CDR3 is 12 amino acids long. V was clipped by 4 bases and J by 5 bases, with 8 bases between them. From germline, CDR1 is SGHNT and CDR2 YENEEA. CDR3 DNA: TGTGCCAGCAGCTCCCTCGGGGAGACCCAGTACTTC. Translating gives CASSSLGETQYF.

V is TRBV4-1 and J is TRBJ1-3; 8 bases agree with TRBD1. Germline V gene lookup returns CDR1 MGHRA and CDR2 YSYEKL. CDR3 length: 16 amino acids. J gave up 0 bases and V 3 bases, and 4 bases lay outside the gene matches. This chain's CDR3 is CASSQTGANSGNTIYF. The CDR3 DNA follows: TGCGCCAGCAGCCAGACAGGGGCGAACTCTGGAAACACCATATATTTT.

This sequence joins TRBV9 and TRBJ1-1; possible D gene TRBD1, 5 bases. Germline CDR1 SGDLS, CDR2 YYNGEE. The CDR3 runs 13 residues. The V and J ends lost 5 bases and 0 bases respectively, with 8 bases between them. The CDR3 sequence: CASSMTVNTEAFF. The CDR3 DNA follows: TGTGCCAGCAGTATGACAGTGAACACTGAAGCTTTCTTT.

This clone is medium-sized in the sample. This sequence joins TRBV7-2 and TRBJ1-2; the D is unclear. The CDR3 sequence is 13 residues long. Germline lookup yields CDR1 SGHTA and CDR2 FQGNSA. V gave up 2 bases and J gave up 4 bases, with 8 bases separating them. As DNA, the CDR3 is TGTGCCAGCAGCTTATTTGAGGGCTATGGCTACACCTTC. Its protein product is CASSLFEGYGYTF.

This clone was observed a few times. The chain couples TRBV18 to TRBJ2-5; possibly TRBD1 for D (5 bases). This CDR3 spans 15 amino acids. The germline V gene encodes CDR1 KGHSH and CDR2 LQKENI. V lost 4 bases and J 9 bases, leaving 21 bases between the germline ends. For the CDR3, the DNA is TGTGCCAGCTCACGTGCGCGGACCCTGGAAGGGGCCCAGTACTTC. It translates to CASSRARTLEGAQYF.

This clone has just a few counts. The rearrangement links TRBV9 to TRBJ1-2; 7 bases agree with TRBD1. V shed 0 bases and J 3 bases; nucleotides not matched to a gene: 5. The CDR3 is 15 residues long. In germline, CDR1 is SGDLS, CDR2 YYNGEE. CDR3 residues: CASSVGGGTDYGYTF. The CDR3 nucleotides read TGTGCCAGCAGCGTAGGAGGTGGGACAGACTATGGCTACACCTTC.

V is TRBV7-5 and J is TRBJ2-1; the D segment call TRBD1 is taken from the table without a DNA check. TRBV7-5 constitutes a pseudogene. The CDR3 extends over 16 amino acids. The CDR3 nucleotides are TGTGTCAGAAGCTTACGGAACAGGGGCACCTACAATGAGCAGTTCTTC. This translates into CVRSLRNRGTYNEQFF.

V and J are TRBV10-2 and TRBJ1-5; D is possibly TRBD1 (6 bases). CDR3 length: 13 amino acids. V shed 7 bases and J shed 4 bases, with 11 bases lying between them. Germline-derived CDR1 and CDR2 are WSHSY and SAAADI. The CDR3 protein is CASTGQKNQPQHF. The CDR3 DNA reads TGCGCCAGCACCGGACAGAAAAATCAGCCCCAGCATTTT.

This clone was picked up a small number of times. The CDR3 sequence: CASSIGPGVGEQYF. CDR3 DNA sequence: TGTGCCAGTAGTATAGGTCCAGGGGTCGGCGAGCAGTACTTC. This sequence joins TRBV19 and TRBJ2-7, with D possibly TRBD1 on 6 matching bases. V was cut by 1 base and J by 6 bases, with 13 bases left in between. The germline V gene encodes CDR1 LNHDA and CDR2 SQIVND (reference sequence). This CDR3 is built from 14 residues.

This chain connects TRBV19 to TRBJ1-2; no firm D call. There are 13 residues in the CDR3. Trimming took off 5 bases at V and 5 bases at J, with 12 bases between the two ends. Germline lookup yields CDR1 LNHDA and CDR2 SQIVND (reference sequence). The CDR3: CASSRTFGYGYTF. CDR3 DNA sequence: TGTGCCAGTAGTCGGACTTTTGGGTATGGCTACACCTTC.

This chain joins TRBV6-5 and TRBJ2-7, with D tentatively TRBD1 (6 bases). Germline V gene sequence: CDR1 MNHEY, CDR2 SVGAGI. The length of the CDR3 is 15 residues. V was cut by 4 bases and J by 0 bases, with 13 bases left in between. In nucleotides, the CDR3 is TGTGCCAGCAGTTGGTACAGGGAGAGCTCCTACGAGCAGTACTTC. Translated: CASSWYRESSYEQYF.

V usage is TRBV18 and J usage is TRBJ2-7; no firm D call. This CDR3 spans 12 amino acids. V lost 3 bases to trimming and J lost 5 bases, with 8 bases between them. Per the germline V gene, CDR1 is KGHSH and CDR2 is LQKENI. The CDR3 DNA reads TGTGCCAGCTCACCGGCACAGCACGAGCAGTACTTC. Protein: CASSPAQHEQYF.